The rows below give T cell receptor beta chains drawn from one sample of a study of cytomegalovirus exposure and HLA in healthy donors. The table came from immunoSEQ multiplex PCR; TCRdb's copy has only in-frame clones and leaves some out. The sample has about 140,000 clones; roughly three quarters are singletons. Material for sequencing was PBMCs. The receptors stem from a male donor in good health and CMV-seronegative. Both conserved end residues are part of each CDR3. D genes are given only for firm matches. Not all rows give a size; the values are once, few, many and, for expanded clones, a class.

DNA: TGTGCCAGCAGCAAAGGACAGGGAGTGAAAAACACCATATATTTT
CDR3: CASSKGQGVKNTIYF
size: -
V: TRBV7-2
J: TRBJ1-3
D: TRBD1

DNA: TGTGCCAGCAAAATTGGGTCCGGACAGGGTAACTCCTACGAGCAGTACTTC
CDR3: CASKIGSGQGNSYEQYF
size: -
V: TRBV2
J: TRBJ2-7
D: TRBD1

DNA: TGTGCCAGCAGCTTAACGGCGGCGGGCTCCGGGGAGCTGTTTTTT
CDR3: CASSLTAAGSGELFF
size: -
V: TRBV7-3
J: TRBJ2-2
D: -

DNA: TGCAGCGCCGATGGTACGACAGGGGGAACCTACAATGAGCAGTTCTTC
CDR3: CSADGTTGGTYNEQFF
size: -
V: TRBV29-1
J: TRBJ2-1
D: TRBD1

DNA: TGTGCCAGCAGCCAAGGGTCAATCGGGGGGGCGAAAGAGTTAGCTAACTATGGCTACACCTTC
CDR3: CASSQGSIGGAKELANYGYTF
size: -
V: TRBV4-2
J: TRBJ1-2
D: -

DNA: TGTGCCACCCGTGGGTTGTCAGGAGGTACTGAAGCTTTCTTT
CDR3: CATRGLSGGTEAFF
size: -
V: TRBV7-9
J: TRBJ1-1
D: -

DNA: TGTGCCAGCAAGGGGGAGTTGAGTTCTGGGGCCAACGTCCTGACTTTC
CDR3: CASKGELSSGANVLTF
size: -
V: TRBV6-6
J: TRBJ2-6
D: -

DNA: TGCAGCGTCCGGACAGGGGGGAGCAATCAGCCCCAGCATTTT
CDR3: CSVRTGGSNQPQHF
size: once
V: TRBV29-1
J: TRBJ1-5
D: TRBD1

DNA: TGTGCCAGCAGCTTAAGAGGATCGACAGGCGGCGAGCAGTACTTC
CDR3: CASSLRGSTGGEQYF
size: -
V: TRBV7-3
J: TRBJ2-7
D: -

DNA: TGCAGCGTTGAGGAGGGACGTCCCTACGAGCAGTACTTC
CDR3: CSVEEGRPYEQYF
size: -
V: TRBV29-1
J: TRBJ2-7
D: -

DNA: TGTGCCAGCTCACCTAGAGCCAGGGAAGAGACCCAGTACTTC
CDR3: CASSPRAREETQYF
size: few
V: TRBV18
J: TRBJ2-5
D: -

DNA: TGTGCCAGCAGTTTAAAGGGGAGGAGTTCACCCCTCCACTTT
CDR3: CASSLKGRSSPLHF
size: -
V: TRBV28
J: TRBJ1-6
D: -

DNA: TGTGCCAGCAGCTCTGGGACAGGAGGAGTGCAGTTCTTC
CDR3: CASSSGTGGVQFF
size: -
V: TRBV11-2
J: TRBJ2-1
D: TRBD1

DNA: TGCGCCAGCAGCCAAGAATCGGCTCGACCGCGGGGGGTGAACACTGAAGCTTTCTTT
CDR3: CASSQESARPRGVNTEAFF
size: -
V: TRBV4-1
J: TRBJ1-1
D: -

DNA: TGTGCCAGCAGTTCGCCTAGGGGACAGGCAGTCTATGGCTACACCTTC
CDR3: CASSSPRGQAVYGYTF
size: few
V: TRBV28
J: TRBJ1-2
D: TRBD1

DNA: TGCGCCAGCGTCGCTGAGGGCGGGGAGCTGTTTTTT
CDR3: CASVAEGGELFF
size: -
V: TRBV5-1
J: TRBJ2-2
D: -

DNA: TGTGCCAGCAGCATCGGGACAGGGCAATACGAGCAGTACTTC
CDR3: CASSIGTGQYEQYF
size: -
V: TRBV5-4
J: TRBJ2-7
D: TRBD1

DNA: TGTGCCAGCAGTTACGGATTCGCAGGTCCCGGGGAGCTGTTTTTT
CDR3: CASSYGFAGPGELFF
size: -
V: TRBV6-5
J: TRBJ2-2
D: -

DNA: TGTGCCAGCAGCGGACCCCCGCGGGCACCCCTCCACTTT
CDR3: CASSGPPRAPLHF
size: -
V: TRBV9
J: TRBJ1-6
D: -

DNA: TGCGCCAGCAGCCAAGACCCTACGGGACAGAGCATGAATGAGCAGTTCTTC
CDR3: CASSQDPTGQSMNEQFF
size: -
V: TRBV4-3
J: TRBJ2-1
D: TRBD1

DNA: TGCGCCAGCAGCCAAGGGCGAGCGGGGGGCAATGAGCAGTTCTTC
CDR3: CASSQGRAGGNEQFF
size: -
V: TRBV4-3
J: TRBJ2-1
D: TRBD2

DNA: TGTGCCAGCTGTAGGACAGGGTGGGACGAGCAGTACTTC
CDR3: CASCRTGWDEQYF
size: -
V: TRBV27
J: TRBJ2-7
D: TRBD1

DNA: TGTGCCAGCAGCTTCGGGGGAGGTAGCACTGAAGCTTTCTTT
CDR3: CASSFGGGSTEAFF
size: -
V: TRBV7-9
J: TRBJ1-1
D: -

DNA: TGTGCCAGCGATCAGACAGGGGGTAATTCACCCCTCCACTTT
CDR3: CASDQTGGNSPLHF
size: -
V: TRBV18
J: TRBJ1-6
D: TRBD1

DNA: TGTGCCAGCAGCCAGAGGGGGGGACAGGCGTACAATGAGCAGTTCTTC
CDR3: CASSQRGGQAYNEQFF
size: -
V: TRBV14
J: TRBJ2-1
D: -

DNA: TGTGCCAGCAGCTCGGACCGGGACAGGGGCATTCAGTACTTC
CDR3: CASSSDRDRGIQYF
size: -
V: TRBV5-4
J: TRBJ2-4
D: TRBD1

DNA: TGTGCCAGCTCACTCCACCCTCCTCGACAGTTCACTGAAGCTTTCTTT
CDR3: CASSLHPPRQFTEAFF
size: -
V: TRBV18
J: TRBJ1-1
D: -

DNA: TGTGCCAGCGGGGGGGGAGACAGAATCTATGGCTACACCTTC
CDR3: CASGGGDRIYGYTF
size: once
V: TRBV28
J: TRBJ1-2
D: -

DNA: TGCAGCGTCAGGACAGGCGGAAACACTGAAGCTTTCTTT
CDR3: CSVRTGGNTEAFF
size: -
V: TRBV29-1
J: TRBJ1-1
D: TRBD1

DNA: TGTGCTGGTTGGGACAGGGGACCCGGATATGGCTACACCTTC
CDR3: CAGWDRGPGYGYTF
size: -
V: TRBV30
J: TRBJ1-2
D: TRBD1

DNA: TGTGCCAGCAGCATGGGACACCATGAAGCTTTCTTT
CDR3: CASSMGHHEAFF
size: -
V: TRBV11-2
J: TRBJ1-1
D: -

DNA: TGTGCCAGCAGCGCGGAGACAGGGGTCAATGAGCAGTTCTTC
CDR3: CASSAETGVNEQFF
size: few
V: TRBV9
J: TRBJ2-1
D: TRBD1

DNA: TGCGCCAGCAGCTCCGCGACAGGGTCTGGAAACACCATATATTTT
CDR3: CASSSATGSGNTIYF
size: -
V: TRBV5-1
J: TRBJ1-3
D: TRBD1

DNA: TGTGCCAGCAGCTTGGGAGGACAGTCTCGTGAGCAGTTCTTC
CDR3: CASSLGGQSREQFF
size: -
V: TRBV5-8
J: TRBJ2-1
D: -

DNA: TGCAGCGGGGGGCTGCAGGGGGGCTATGGCTACACCTTC
CDR3: CSGGLQGGYGYTF
size: -
V: TRBV29-1
J: TRBJ1-2
D: TRBD1